These T cell receptor beta chains were read from a single sample in a study of PD-1 blockade in classical Hodgkin lymphoma. Sequenced by immunoSEQ multiplex PCR; TCRdb stores in-frame clones only, minus some. The sample contains 15,000 to 20,000 clones, around four fifths of which appear only once. This specimen consisted of CD4+ T cells from blood, obtained at baseline. The receptors stem from a human donor with classical Hodgkin lymphoma. Both conserved end residues are part of each CDR3. D genes are given only for firm matches. Part of the rows lack a size; the others show once, few, many or a class for expanded clones.

d_gene,j_gene,len,abundance,v_gene,CDR3nt,CDR3aa
TRBD1,TRBJ1-1,15,NA,TRBV18,TGTGCCAGCTCACGAACCGACAGGGGTAGGGCTGAAGCTTTCTTT,CASSRTDRGRAEAFF
NA,TRBJ2-7,13,NA,TRBV5-3,TGTGCCAGAAGCCCCGCGATAGGTTCCGAGCAGTACTTC,CARSPAIGSEQYF
NA,TRBJ2-7,17,NA,TRBV27,TGTGCCAGCAGTTTATACCTGGGTAGCGGAAGCTCCTACGAGCAGTACTTC,CASSLYLGSGSSYEQYF
NA,TRBJ2-5,14,once,TRBV10-3,TGTGCCATCAGTGACAGGGGTTTGCAAGAGACCCAGTACTTC,CAISDRGLQETQYF
TRBD2,TRBJ2-1,15,NA,TRBV11-1,TGTGCCAGCAGCTTTGTCGGCGGGAGAGTCAATGAGCAGTTCTTC,CASSFVGGRVNEQFF
TRBD2,TRBJ2-3,15,NA,TRBV7-2,TGTGCCAGCAGCCTAGCGGGAGTTAGCACAGATACGCAGTATTTT,CASSLAGVSTDTQYF
NA,TRBJ2-3,13,NA,TRBV5-5,TGTGCCAGCAGCCCCCTTACGGTAGATACGCAGTATTTT,CASSPLTVDTQYF
NA,TRBJ1-1,13,NA,TRBV29-1,TGCAGCGGGGGGAGGGGCCCGAACACTGAAGCTTTCTTT,CSGGRGPNTEAFF
NA,TRBJ1-1,11,once,TRBV6-6,TGTGCCAGCAGTTTAACCTCTGAAGCTTTCTTT,CASSLTSEAFF
NA,TRBJ2-7,13,NA,TRBV7-9,TGTGCCAGCAGTTTAGGACAGCGCTACGAGCAGTACTTC,CASSLGQRYEQYF
TRBD2,TRBJ2-5,14,NA,TRBV10-3,TGTGCCATCAGTGTACGGACTAGCGGGGAGACCCAGTACTTC,CAISVRTSGETQYF
TRBD1,TRBJ2-2,17,NA,TRBV10-3,TGTGCCATCAGTGCATCTGGGACAGGGGTCGACACCGGGGAGCTGTTTTTT,CAISASGTGVDTGELFF
TRBD2,TRBJ2-7,15,NA,TRBV28,TGTGCCAGCACTGGAGGGCGGACTAGCATCTACGAGCAGTACTTC,CASTGGRTSIYEQYF
TRBD2,TRBJ2-7,12,NA,TRBV19,TGTGCCAGTACCGGGGGGGGCTACGAGCAGTACTTC,CASTGGGYEQYF
NA,TRBJ1-3,14,NA,TRBV6-6,TGTGCCAGCGGTGGTATTACCTCTGGAAACACCATATATTTT,CASGGITSGNTIYF
NA,TRBJ1-1,15,NA,TRBV5-1,TGCGCCAGCAGCTTACACCAGGACCGAAACACTGAAGCTTTCTTT,CASSLHQDRNTEAFF
NA,TRBJ2-1,10,NA,TRBV28,TGTGCCAGCAGTTTACGTGAGCAGTTCTTC,CASSLREQFF
NA,TRBJ1-4,13,NA,TRBV25-1,TGTGCCAGCAGTGACTTTATGGAGGAAAAACTGTTTTTT,CASSDFMEEKLFF
NA,TRBJ1-1,13,NA,TRBV7-9,TGTGCCAGCAGCTTGGGGGGTCGCACTGAAGCTTTCTTT,CASSLGGRTEAFF
NA,TRBJ1-2,14,NA,TRBV27,TGTGCCGGCAGTCCCCGGACTGATAACTATGGCTACACCTTC,CAGSPRTDNYGYTF
NA,TRBJ2-4,14,NA,TRBV9,TGTGCCAGCAGTAGTCGGCTAGCCAAAAACATTCAGTACTTC,CASSSRLAKNIQYF
NA,TRBJ2-2,13,NA,TRBV30,TGTGCCTGGAGTCAGATGGGGACCGGGGAGCTGTTTTTT,CAWSQMGTGELFF
NA,TRBJ2-7,14,NA,TRBV10-3,TGTGCCATCAGTGCGGCAGGGGAAGATGGCGAGCAGTACTTC,CAISAAGEDGEQYF
NA,TRBJ1-1,14,NA,TRBV5-1,TGCGCCGGCAGCTTGCACGGTGGGAACACTGAAGCTTTCTTT,CAGSLHGGNTEAFF
NA,TRBJ2-3,14,NA,TRBV6-4,TGTGCCAGCAGTGACTTGGCCAGCACAGATACGCAGTATTTT,CASSDLASTDTQYF
TRBD1,TRBJ1-2,16,NA,TRBV7-7,TGTGCTAGCAGCCCAGACAGGGCTCGCGTTAACTATGGCTACACCTTC,CASSPDRARVNYGYTF
NA,TRBJ1-1,13,NA,TRBV10-3,TGTGCCGCTGCTACAGCTGGGGACACTGAAGCTTTCTTT,CAAATAGDTEAFF
TRBD2,TRBJ2-3,15,NA,TRBV5-1,TGCGCCAGCAGCTTCACTAGCGAGGGCCTAGATACGCAGTATTTT,CASSFTSEGLDTQYF
NA,TRBJ2-5,15,NA,TRBV30,TGTGCCTGGAGTCCGGGGCTAGGGGGATCGGAGACCCAGTACTTC,CAWSPGLGGSETQYF
NA,TRBJ2-6,16,NA,TRBV7-3,TGTGCCAGCAGCTTAGGGAATAGGGCTGGGGCCAACGTCCTGACTTTC,CASSLGNRAGANVLTF
TRBD2,TRBJ2-3,15,NA,TRBV7-3,TGTGCCAGCAGCCTAGCGGGGGCGGGGACAGATACGCAGTATTTT,CASSLAGAGTDTQYF
NA,TRBJ1-4,16,NA,TRBV7-9,TGTGCCAGCAGCTTTGGACACTTTGCAACTAATGAAAAACTGTTTTTT,CASSFGHFATNEKLFF
NA,TRBJ1-4,14,NA,TRBV5-5,TGTGCCAGCAGCCAGCGCCAGGGTAATGAAAAACTGTTTTTT,CASSQRQGNEKLFF
NA,TRBJ1-6,12,NA,TRBV21-1,TGTGCCAGCAGCGGAAGGGGCTCACCCCTCCACTTT,CASSGRGSPLHF
TRBD2,TRBJ2-1,16,NA,TRBV5-1,TGCGCCAGCAGCTTGTTGGCTAGCGGGAGACGGAATGAGCAGTTCTTC,CASSLLASGRRNEQFF
NA,TRBJ1-1,15,NA,TRBV5-1,TGCGCCAGCAGCTTGTCAGGGATGCCGAACACTGAAGCTTTCTTT,CASSLSGMPNTEAFF
NA,TRBJ1-1,13,NA,TRBV6-1,TGTGCCAGCAGTGAAGTAAGGGGGGCTGAAGCTTTCTTT,CASSEVRGAEAFF
TRBD1,TRBJ1-4,14,NA,TRBV19,TGTGCCAGTACCTCCGGGACAGGGAGAGAAAAACTGTTTTTT,CASTSGTGREKLFF
NA,TRBJ1-2,15,NA,TRBV30,TGTGCCTGGAGTAAAAGCAGGGCTCGGGGCTATGGCTACACCTTC,CAWSKSRARGYGYTF
TRBD1,TRBJ1-4,15,NA,TRBV5-5,TGTGCCAGCAGCTTCCCCCAGGGGGCTAATGAAAAACTGTTTTTT,CASSFPQGANEKLFF
NA,TRBJ1-2,15,NA,TRBV6-1,TGTGCCAGCAGTGAAAGGTTGGGGCAAAACTATGGCTACACCTTC,CASSERLGQNYGYTF
TRBD1,TRBJ1-2,15,NA,TRBV27,TGTGCCAGCAGTTCCAGGACAGGGTGGAACTATGGCTACACCTTC,CASSSRTGWNYGYTF
NA,TRBJ2-1,15,NA,TRBV7-2,TGTGCCAGCAGCTCCTTCCCGGGGGTCGACAATGAGCAGTTCTTC,CASSSFPGVDNEQFF
NA,TRBJ2-5,11,NA,TRBV6-5,TGTGCCAGCAGTTACAGGGAGACCCAGTACTTC,CASSYRETQYF
NA,TRBJ2-1,15,NA,TRBV9,TGTGCCAGCAGCGTAAGCCCCGATTCCTACAATGAGCAGTTCTTC,CASSVSPDSYNEQFF
TRBD2,TRBJ2-5,18,few,TRBV4-1,TGCGCCAGCAGCCAAGAGACTAGCGGGAGGGCCCATGAAGAGACCCAGTACTTC,CASSQETSGRAHEETQYF
NA,TRBJ1-3,16,NA,TRBV6-6,TGTGCCAGCAGTTACTCGTTCAGGGACGGTGGAAACACCATATATTTT,CASSYSFRDGGNTIYF
TRBD2,TRBJ2-3,20,NA,TRBV18,TGTGCCAGCTCACCACCTAGGTCGGGGACTAGCGGGGTCCCTAGGGATACGCAGTATTTT,CASSPPRSGTSGVPRDTQYF
NA,TRBJ2-1,15,NA,TRBV7-9,TGTGCCAGCAGCTTTTGGGGCGGTACCTACAATGAGCAGTTCTTC,CASSFWGGTYNEQFF
NA,TRBJ1-6,15,once,TRBV4-3,TGCGCCAGCAGCCAAGAACCGCCCCCCGGTTCACCCCTCCACTTT,CASSQEPPPGSPLHF